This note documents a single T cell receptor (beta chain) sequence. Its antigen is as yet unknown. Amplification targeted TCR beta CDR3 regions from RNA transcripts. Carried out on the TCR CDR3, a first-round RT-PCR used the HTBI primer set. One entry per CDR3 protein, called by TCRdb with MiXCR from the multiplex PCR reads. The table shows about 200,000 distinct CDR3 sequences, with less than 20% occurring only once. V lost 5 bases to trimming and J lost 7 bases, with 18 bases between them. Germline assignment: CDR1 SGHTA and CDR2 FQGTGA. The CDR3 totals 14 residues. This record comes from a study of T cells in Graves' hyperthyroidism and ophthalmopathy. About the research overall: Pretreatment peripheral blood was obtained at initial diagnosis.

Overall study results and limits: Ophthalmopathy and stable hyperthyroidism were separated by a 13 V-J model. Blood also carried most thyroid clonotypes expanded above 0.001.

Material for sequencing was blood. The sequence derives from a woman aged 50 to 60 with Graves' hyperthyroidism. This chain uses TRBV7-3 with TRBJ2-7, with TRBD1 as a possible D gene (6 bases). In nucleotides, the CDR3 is TGTGCCAGCAGCCCCGTTGCAGGGGCCGGTGAGCAGTACTTC. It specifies CASSPVAGAGEQYF.